The rows below give T cell receptor beta chains drawn from one sample of a study of T cell responses to AZD1222 COVID-19 vaccine. Sequenced by immunoSEQ multiplex PCR; TCRdb stores in-frame clones only, minus some. The sample includes tens of thousands of clones, about 90% seen only once; the top ten take around 5%. Sequenced material: peripheral blood, taken on day 0 of MenACWY control vaccination. Every receptor here comes from an adult in good health. Each CDR3 is given with its conserved first and last residue. Each record gives: D gene, V gene, clone size, J gene, CDR3 DNA, CDR3 protein. A D gene is named only where the DNA matches it firmly. The size entry is marked missing in some rows and otherwise reads once, few, many or a size class.

>.|TRBV11-2|.|TRBJ1-2
TGTGCCAGCAGCTTAGATTATGGGGGTGGCTATGGCTACACCTTC
CASSLDYGGGYGYTF
>.|TRBV15|.|TRBJ2-7
TGTGCCACCAGCAGAGAACCAGGGGCGTACCCCTACGAGCAGTACTTC
CATSREPGAYPYEQYF
>.|TRBV19|.|TRBJ2-7
TGTGCCAGTAGTAATGGAGCGAGGGGCTACGAGCAGTACTTC
CASSNGARGYEQYF
>TRBD1|TRBV7-2|.|TRBJ1-3
TGTGCCAGCAGCAACCAGGGGGGTCCGGGAAACACCATATATTTT
CASSNQGGPGNTIYF
>TRBD1|TRBV7-2|.|TRBJ2-1
TGTGCCAGCAGCTCGCCGACAGGGGGATATGAGCAGTTCTTC
CASSSPTGGYEQFF
>TRBD1|TRBV4-3|.|TRBJ1-1
TGCGCCAGCAGCCTTACAGGGGGCACTGAAGCTTTCTTT
CASSLTGGTEAFF
>.|TRBV7-2|once|TRBJ1-1
TGTGCCAGCAGCTTCCGGGAACTCTGGACTGAAGCTTTCTTT
CASSFRELWTEAFF
>.|TRBV6-5|.|TRBJ2-1
TGTGCCCTGACAGGTCGTGGCTACAATGAGCAGTTCTTC
CALTGRGYNEQFF
>TRBD1|TRBV7-9|.|TRBJ1-2
TGTGCCAGCAGCCCCGGACAGGGGGTAACACGGGGCTACACCTTC
CASSPGQGVTRGYTF
>.|TRBV28|.|TRBJ1-5
TGTGCCAGCAGTGCCACGAGGGGAAGCCAGCCCCAGCATTTT
CASSATRGSQPQHF
>.|TRBV29-1|.|TRBJ2-1
TGCAGCGTTGAAGAGGGGCGGTACTACAATGAGCAGTTCTTC
CSVEEGRYYNEQFF
>TRBD1|TRBV19|.|TRBJ2-5
TGTGCCAGTATGGACAGGGCCCAAGAGACCCAGTACTTC
CASMDRAQETQYF
>TRBD2|TRBV12-3/TRBV12-4|.|TRBJ2-7
TGTGCGAGTAAGCGGGATGGCTACGAGCAGTACTTC
CASKRDGYEQYF
>TRBD2|TRBV3-1/TRBV3-2|.|TRBJ2-7
TGTGCCAGCAGCCCGGGACTAGCGTCGGCATACGAGCAGTACTTC
CASSPGLASAYEQYF
>.|TRBV28|.|TRBJ1-4
TGTGCCAGCAGTCCGGGGACGACCTCATCAAAACTGTTTTTT
CASSPGTTSSKLFF
>TRBD2|TRBV24-1|once|TRBJ2-2
TGTGCCACCAGTGATCCCCTAGCGGGAGCGGGGGAGCTGTTTTTT
CATSDPLAGAGELFF
>.|TRBV5-1|.|TRBJ2-6
TGCGCCAGCAGCTTGGGTGGGGTCTCTGGGGCCAACGTCCTGACTTTC
CASSLGGVSGANVLTF
>TRBD2|TRBV25-1|.|TRBJ2-7
TGTGCCAGCAGTGAGGGGCAGGGACTATACGAGCAGTACTTC
CASSEGQGLYEQYF
>TRBD1|TRBV14|.|TRBJ2-2
TGTGCCAGCAGCCGAAAGGGACAGGGTAGGACCGGGGAGCTGTTTTTT
CASSRKGQGRTGELFF
>.|TRBV24-1|.|TRBJ2-1
TGTGCCACCACCGACAGAACCTACAATGAGCAGTTCTTC
CATTDRTYNEQFF
>TRBD2|TRBV28|.|TRBJ2-3
TGTGCCAGCAGTTTAGCGGGAGGGCCTTCAAATACGCAGTATTTT
CASSLAGGPSNTQYF
>.|TRBV5-4|once|TRBJ2-3
TGTGCCAGCAGCCCCGAAGGGGGGCGGGGGATCACAGATACGCAGTATTTT
CASSPEGGRGITDTQYF
>.|TRBV5-1|.|TRBJ2-6
TGCGCCAGCAGCTCCACGACTGTACCTGGGGCCAACGTCCTGACTTTC
CASSSTTVPGANVLTF